This T cell receptor beta chain was captured in a study of blood T cell repertoires in COVID-19 (dated by TCRdb to 2020 to 2021). With respect to the entire study: Samples from collaborators originated in the United States, Italy and Spain and spanned both the acute and convalescent phases of COVID-19. The prospective study material was composed of cDNA or gDNA derived from T cells, B-cell-depleted T cells, or PBMCs. Subjects who had been exposed to COVID-19, were actively infected with it, or had recovered from it provided the deeply sampled blood TCRbeta repertoires that made up the dataset. The repertoires were released in a freely available public database meant as a resource for research on the immune response to SARS-CoV-2. The samples were drawn from two sources: the first 160 participants of the ongoing ImmuneRACE study, and fewer than 1,500 subjects contributed by 6 global collaborators. A de-identified subject ID, COVID-19 status, age in years and sex were almost always included in the sample metadata. Where available, HLA class I and class II types were obtained from metadata supplied by the sample provider rather than from assay-based typing.

Of note for this clone: Its recognized antigen is unknown. No much larger clonotype is one base removed from it; base qualities were not supplied.

The full study reports these points: Clinical and demographic metadata were provided uncurated, with the amount varying by source and participant.

CDR1 LNHDA and CDR2 SQIVND are derived from the germline V gene (reference sequence). Trimming at the junction amounts to 0 bases on V and 4 bases on J, and the germline ends lie 9 bases apart. The CDR3 holds 14 amino acids from the cysteine to the phenylalanine. Only CDR3 DNA is held: 42 bases, read in frame from base 1. One collaborating source in Seattle enrolled patients during active infection and followed them longitudinally through the course of disease. Collaborating institutions collected whole blood in K2EDTA tubes following their own protocols. Collaborator samples were shipped for TCRbeta analysis as frozen whole blood, isolated PBMCs, or DNA extracted from either sample type. The immunoSEQ Assay, a bias-controlled multiplex PCR, was used to amplify TCRbeta CDR3 regions from genomic DNA. In the source study's methods: The number of nucleated cells in each sample was estimated by amplification of reference gene primers within the assay. To quantify the absolute abundance of each unique TCRbeta CDR3 rearrangement, sequence reads were collapsed and filtered. For each sample, productive Simpson clonality was calculated as the square root of Simpson's diversity index over productive rearrangements. Held by TCRdb, this immuneACCESS table contains in-frame sequences only and omits some clones. Under half of the omission traces to an unresolved V gene where checked; the cause of the rest is unknown. V and J calls plus clone size are reproduced from that table; the DNA served to infer D and trimming. This sample has roughly 100,000 clones in its table, and roughly 76% of those were observed once. The top ten clones comprise less than 6% of the sample.

The specimen was peripheral blood. The source is an elderly man with COVID-19, enrolled during active disease. The chain links TRBV19 with TRBJ1-2; the D gene identity is not certain. The DNA sequence follows: TGTGCCAGTAGTATAGATCTGAACAGCTATGGCTACACCTTC. It encodes CASSIDLNSYGYTF. Supplemented by the reference TRBV19 and TRBJ1-2 proteins around the CDR3, the complete variable domain is DGGITQSPKYLFRKEGQNVTLSCEQNLNHDAMYWYRQDPGQGLRLIYYSQIVNDFQKGDIAEGYSVSREKKESFPLTVTSAQKNPTAFYLCASSIDLNSYGYTFGSGTRLTVV.